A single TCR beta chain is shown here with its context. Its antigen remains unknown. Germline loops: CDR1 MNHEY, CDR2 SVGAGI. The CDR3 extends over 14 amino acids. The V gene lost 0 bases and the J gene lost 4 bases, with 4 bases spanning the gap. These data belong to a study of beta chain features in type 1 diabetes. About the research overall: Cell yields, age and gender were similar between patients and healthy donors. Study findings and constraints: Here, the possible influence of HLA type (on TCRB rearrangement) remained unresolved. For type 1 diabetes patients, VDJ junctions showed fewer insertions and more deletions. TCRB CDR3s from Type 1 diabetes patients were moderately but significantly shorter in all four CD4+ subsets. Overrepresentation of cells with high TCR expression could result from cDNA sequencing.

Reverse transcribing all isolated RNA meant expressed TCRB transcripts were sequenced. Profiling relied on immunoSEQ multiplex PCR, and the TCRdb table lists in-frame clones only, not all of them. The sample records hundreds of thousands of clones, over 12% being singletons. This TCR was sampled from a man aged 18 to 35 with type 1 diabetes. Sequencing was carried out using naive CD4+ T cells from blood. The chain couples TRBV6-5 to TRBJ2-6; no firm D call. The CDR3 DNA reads TGTGCCAGCAGTTACTCGATGGGGGCCAACGTCCTGACTTTC. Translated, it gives CASSYSMGANVLTF.